This T cell receptor (beta chain) derives from a study of CD8 T cells in ankylosing spondylitis (dated by TCRdb to 2017 to 2019). About the study as a whole: T cell receptor beta repertoires were profiled in healthy donors and ankylosing spondylitis patients so that disease-linked TCR variants could be found. The full study cohort comprised 20 to 30 ankylosing spondylitis patients and 85 to 120 healthy donors. Peripheral blood was sampled, and synovial fluid was additionally collected from ankylosing spondylitis patients. Broad study findings and their caveats: Blood from ankylosing spondylitis patients appeared to be characterized by a TCR beta motif composed of under 10 highly homologous amino acid variants. Some of the motif variants had been reported before in the synovial fluid and blood of reactive arthritis patients, a finding that suggests common disease-initiation mechanisms. According to the report, matched synovial fluid samples from ankylosing spondylitis patients were significantly enriched for the disease-linked clones. The disease-linked clones had a CD8+ phenotype and were found at relatively low frequencies in peripheral blood.

This clonotype appeared many times. It has no known antigen specificity. Base qualities are missing; no much larger clone stands one base away. The CDR3 has 15 amino acids, counting the end cysteine and phenylalanine. Only the CDR3 part of the read is kept: 45 bases, read in frame from the first base. V drops 7 bases and J drops 1 base, leaving 14 bases in between. Reading the germline V gene gives CDR1 MDHEN and CDR2 SYDVKM. This sample was sequenced with an Illumina HiSeq 2500. TCR beta libraries were prepared by quantitative 5'-RACE with molecular barcodes. On the authors' methods: A new computational method, built on a probabilistic model of VDJ rearrangement, was used to identify disease-linked TCR variants. Clones were called with MiXCR by TCRdb after fastp trimmed the public reads at Q25, and only in-frame beta chains were retained. Each record represents a unique CDR3 protein, reported with the most common genes and DNA among its rows. The V and J calls here are based on TCRdb, not the publication. This sample gives around 490,000 distinct CDR3 sequences in total; approximately 5% of them show up just once. The ten most abundant clones make up 3% to 4.5% of the sample.

The chain is assembled from TRBV28 and TRBJ1-5; confidence is insufficient to name the D gene. Sequencing was performed on blood, either unsorted or a sorted T cell fraction (not recorded which). The sequence came from a male donor with ankylosing spondylitis. The nucleotide sequence is given as TGTGCCAGCAAGAGTTGGGTAAGGAGCAATCAGCCCCAGCATTTT. Its amino acids are CASKSWVRSNQPQHF.